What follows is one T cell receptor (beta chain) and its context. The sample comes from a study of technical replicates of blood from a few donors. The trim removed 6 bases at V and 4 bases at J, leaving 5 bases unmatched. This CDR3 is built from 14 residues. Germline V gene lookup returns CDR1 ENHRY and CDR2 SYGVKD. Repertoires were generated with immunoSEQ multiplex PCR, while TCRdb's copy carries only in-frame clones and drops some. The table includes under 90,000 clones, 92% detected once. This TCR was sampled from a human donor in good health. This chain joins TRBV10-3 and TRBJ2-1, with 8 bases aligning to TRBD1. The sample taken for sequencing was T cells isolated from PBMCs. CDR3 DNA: TGTGCCATCAGGACAGGGGAAAGGTACAATGAGCAGTTCTTC. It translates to CAIRTGERYNEQFF.